The rows below give T cell receptor beta chains drawn from one sample of a study of molecular identifiers for immune sequencing clone quantification. TCRdb re-derived calls from the PCR reads in MiXCR, one entry per CDR3 protein. The sample has 400,000 to 600,000 distinct CDR3 sequences; less than 30% are singletons. The sample was naive CD8+ T cells from blood, with Jurkat cell RNA spiked in. All receptors derive from a human donor in good health. Some libraries in this study had Jurkat cell RNA spiked in. Both conserved end residues are part of each CDR3. Part of the rows lack a size; the others show once, few, many or a class for expanded clones.

14 - TRBV5-6 CASSSDREPYEQYF
14 - TRBV5-5 CASSPGTGIHEQYF
14 many TRBV7-7 CASSLAGSTGELFF
18 - TRBV15 CATSRDTGTGYDLDIQYF
17 many TRBV7-9 CASSRGNGGPSEDTQYF
15 many TRBV5-1 CASSFLDSLTDTQYF
16 - TRBV4-3 CASSQDLPGGSEKLFF
15 - TRBV4-1 CASSRTRGGDYEQYF
16 few TRBV7-8 CASSLDYGRKIYEQYF
17 many TRBV4-1 CASSQDFRDYSNQPQHF
15 many TRBV7-2 CASSLGGVLPYEQYF